One and the same sample provided the 2 T cell receptor beta chains below, sequenced in a study of T cell clonality in common variable immunodeficiency. For these receptors, no antigen is known. Only in-frame clones appear in the TCRdb table, and some are missing; sequencing was by immunoSEQ multiplex PCR. This sample comprises fewer than 30,000 clones, none seen once only. Whole-study findings and limits: Reportedly, TCR beta sequences from common variable immunodeficiency showed fewer deletions and N-nucleotide insertions.

Material for sequencing was peripheral blood mononuclear cells. These receptors originate from a human donor with common variable immunodeficiency.

This clone was observed a few times. The read comes to an end 3 residues before the CDR3 does, leaving the germline J gene to fill in the end. This chain connects TRBV7-6 to TRBJ1-1; 7 bases align to TRBD1. The CDR3 sequence is 14 residues long. Trimming cost V 7 bases and J 1 base; bases outside gene matches: 6. Germline CDR1 is SGHVS and CDR2 is FNYEAQ. CDR3 sequence reads: CASTERQGNTEAFF. The covered CDR3 bases are TGTGCCAGCACCGAACGACAGGGGAACACTGAA.

The table lists this clone with many counts. The DNA ends 3 residues before the CDR3 does, and the rest of the CDR3 is filled in from the germline J gene. The chain combines TRBV20-1 with TRBJ2-5; TRBD1 matches at 9 bases. This CDR3 contains 13 residues. Losses at the gene ends were 5 bases for V and 4 bases for J; bases not matched to a gene: 5. CDR1 is DFQATT and CDR2 is SNEGSKA in the germline V gene (reference sequence). The sequenced part of the CDR3 DNA is TGCAGTGCTGGTTGGGACAGGGCAGAGACC. Its protein is CSAGWDRAET. The CDR3 in its entirety is CSAGWDRAETQYF.